These T cell receptor beta chains were read from a single sample in a study of PD-1 blockade in classical Hodgkin lymphoma. Repertoires were generated with immunoSEQ multiplex PCR, while TCRdb's copy carries only in-frame clones and drops some. Of about 44,000 clones detected, just over 65% appear once; the ten largest clones hold 2.5% to 3.5%. This specimen consisted of peripheral blood mononuclear cells (PBMCs), obtained before the fourth cycle of nivolumab. The receptors derive from a human donor with classical Hodgkin lymphoma. Both conserved end residues are part of each CDR3. Each record gives: V gene, D gene, CDR3 protein. The D gene is left open where the match is weak.

v_call: TRBV5-4
d_call: -
cdr3_aa: CASSREPLSGGEKLFF

v_call: TRBV30
d_call: TRBD1
cdr3_aa: CAWSKGADSPLHF

v_call: TRBV7-2
d_call: TRBD2
cdr3_aa: CASSRDAGVPPSTDTQYF

v_call: TRBV5-1
d_call: -
cdr3_aa: CASSFPGTDTQYF

v_call: TRBV10-2
d_call: TRBD1
cdr3_aa: CASSLDRVDQPQHF

v_call: TRBV4-2
d_call: TRBD2
cdr3_aa: CASSQDGTSGTDTQYF

v_call: TRBV11-2
d_call: TRBD2
cdr3_aa: CASSLGRGGETQYF

v_call: TRBV10-1
d_call: -
cdr3_aa: CAKKRFLGIYEQYF

v_call: TRBV6-6
d_call: TRBD1
cdr3_aa: CASSGQAYEQYF

v_call: TRBV18
d_call: TRBD2
cdr3_aa: CASSPFARGAGELFF

v_call: TRBV9
d_call: -
cdr3_aa: CASSVDGGRQDEQYF

v_call: TRBV5-6
d_call: TRBD1
cdr3_aa: CASSGQGRAENYGYTF

v_call: TRBV6-5
d_call: TRBD1
cdr3_aa: CASSLGQGGTEAFF

v_call: TRBV4-3
d_call: -
cdr3_aa: CASSQEGGRGSEKLFF

v_call: TRBV6-5
d_call: -
cdr3_aa: CASRRGWNTGELFF

v_call: TRBV6-5
d_call: -
cdr3_aa: CASSAGRYGYTF

v_call: TRBV9
d_call: TRBD2
cdr3_aa: CASSVDRTSGRRSTDTQYF

v_call: TRBV7-9
d_call: TRBD2
cdr3_aa: CASSSSGGTYEQYF

v_call: TRBV19
d_call: TRBD2
cdr3_aa: CASSYAGTSGSTDTQYF

v_call: TRBV2
d_call: -
cdr3_aa: CASSVDSNYGYTF

v_call: TRBV9
d_call: -
cdr3_aa: CASSVDYVVGNIQYF

v_call: TRBV28
d_call: -
cdr3_aa: CASIDPRSYEQYF

v_call: TRBV30
d_call: TRBD2
cdr3_aa: CAWSVGLAGTDTQYF

v_call: TRBV6-6
d_call: -
cdr3_aa: CASSRETAQSEQYF

v_call: TRBV2
d_call: TRBD1
cdr3_aa: CACGGNRGPASEQYF

v_call: TRBV7-7
d_call: TRBD1
cdr3_aa: CASSPGQMNTGELFF